This TCR beta chain was captured in a study of blood T cells in healthy people across ages. V lost 1 base and J lost 2; bases outside the gene matches: 8. The germline V gene encodes CDR1 SEHNR and CDR2 FQNEAQ (reference sequence). The CDR3 is 16 amino acids. Regarding this clonotype: As yet, its antigen is unknown.

Roughly 9.5 milliliters of peripheral blood were drawn from each donor into EDTA-treated tubes. RNA extraction gave at least 5 micrograms of total RNA per sample. Sample-barcoded 5' priming and a J-beta primer mix drove a second PCR of 7 to 11 cycles. TCRdb re-derived calls from the 5' RACE reads in MiXCR, one entry per CDR3 protein. The data show some 890,000 distinct CDR3 sequences, approximately 32% seen once. Study outcomes and limitations: Getting older went along with TCR beta diversity per million T cells dropping roughly linearly. Estimated diversity across one million T cells was deemed an underestimate.

The data also belong to a second study, concerning T cells of mothers and their children.

The chain couples TRBV7-9 to TRBJ2-7; 7 bases align to TRBD1. The material sequenced was blood. This TCR was sampled from a woman aged 40 to 50 in good health. The CDR3 here is CASSLGKGGAPYEQYF. Written as DNA, the CDR3 is TGTGCCAGCAGCTTAGGGAAAGGGGGCGCCCCCTACGAGCAGTACTTC.